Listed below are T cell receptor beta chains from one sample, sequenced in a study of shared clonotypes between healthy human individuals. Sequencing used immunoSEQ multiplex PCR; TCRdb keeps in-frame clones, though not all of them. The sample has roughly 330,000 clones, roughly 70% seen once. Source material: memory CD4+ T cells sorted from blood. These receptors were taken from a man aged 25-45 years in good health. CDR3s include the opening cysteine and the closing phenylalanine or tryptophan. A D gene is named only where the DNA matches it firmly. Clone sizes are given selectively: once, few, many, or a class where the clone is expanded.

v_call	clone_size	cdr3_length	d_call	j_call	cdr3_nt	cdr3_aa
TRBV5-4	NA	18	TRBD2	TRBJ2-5	TGTGCCAGCAGCAGAGAGAGAGGGACTAGCGGCTCGCAAGAGACCCAGTACTTC	CASSRERGTSGSQETQYF
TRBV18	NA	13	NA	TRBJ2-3	TGTGCCAGCTCACCATCGCCTGCAGATACGCAGTATTTT	CASSPSPADTQYF
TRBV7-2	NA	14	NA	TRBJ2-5	TGTGCCAGCAGCCAGCTACTAGAGCGAGAGACCCAGTACTTC	CASSQLLERETQYF
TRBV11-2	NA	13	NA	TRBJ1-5	TGTGCCAGCAGCTTAGTTGGTTCGCAGCCCCAGCATTTT	CASSLVGSQPQHF
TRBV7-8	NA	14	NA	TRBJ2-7	TGTGCCAGCAGCTTAGGGGGTCCCCTCAGCGAGCAGTACTTC	CASSLGGPLSEQYF
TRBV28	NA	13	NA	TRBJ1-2	TGTGCCTCACACGCGTCCAAGTCCTATGGCTACACCTTC	CASHASKSYGYTF
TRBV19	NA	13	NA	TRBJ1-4	TGTGCCAGTAGTCCCCGGGGGCACGAAAAACTGTTTTTT	CASSPRGHEKLFF
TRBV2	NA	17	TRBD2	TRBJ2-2	TGTGCCAGCAGAGCCGGGACTAGCGGGAGAATTGAAGGGGAGCTGTTTTTT	CASRAGTSGRIEGELFF
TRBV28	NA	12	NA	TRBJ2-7	TGTGCCAGCATGACGCCACCCTACGAGCAGTACTTC	CASMTPPYEQYF
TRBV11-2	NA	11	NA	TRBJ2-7	TGTGCCAGCAGCCCGGGAGACGAGCAGTACTTC	CASSPGDEQYF
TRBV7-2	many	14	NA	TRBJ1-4	TGTGCCAGCAGCTCGGGACACGCAACCGAAAAACTGTTTTTT	CASSSGHATEKLFF
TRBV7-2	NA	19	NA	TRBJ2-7	TGTGCCAGCAGGGAAAGCTTTACCTCCGGGACCAGAACCCCACACGAGCAGTACTTC	CASRESFTSGTRTPHEQYF
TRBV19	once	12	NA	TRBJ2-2	TGTGCCAGTAGTATCCTGTCCAGGGCGGTGTTTTTT	CASSILSRAVFF
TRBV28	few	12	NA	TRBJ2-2	TGTGCCAGCAGTTTAAACACCGGGGAGCTGTTTTTT	CASSLNTGELFF
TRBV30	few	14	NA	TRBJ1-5	TGTGCCTGGAGTGCAGGGGTTGGATATCAGCCCCAGCATTTT	CAWSAGVGYQPQHF
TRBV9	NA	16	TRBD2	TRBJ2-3	TGTGCCAGCAGCGCGGAGGGACTAGCAAGCACAGATACGCAGTATTTT	CASSAEGLASTDTQYF
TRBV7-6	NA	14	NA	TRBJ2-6	TGTGCCAGCAGCCCGGGGAGGCGGGCCAACGTCCTGACTTTC	CASSPGRRANVLTF
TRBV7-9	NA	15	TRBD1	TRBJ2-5	TGTGCCAGCAGCCGGGACAGGGCCACTCAAGAGACCCAGTACTTC	CASSRDRATQETQYF
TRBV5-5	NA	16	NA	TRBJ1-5	TGTGCCAGCAGCTCGTCGGGGGGTTATAGCAATCAGCCCCAGCATTTT	CASSSSGGYSNQPQHF
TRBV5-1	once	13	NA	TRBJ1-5	TGCGCCAGCAGCTTGGAACCGTATCAGCCCCAGCATTTT	CASSLEPYQPQHF
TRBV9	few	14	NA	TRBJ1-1	TGTGCCAGCAGCCCGACGGTCTCCAACACTGAAGCTTTCTTT	CASSPTVSNTEAFF
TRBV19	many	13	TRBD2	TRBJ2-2	TGTGCCAGTATCGCGGGAGCGGTCGGGGAGCTGTTTTTT	CASIAGAVGELFF
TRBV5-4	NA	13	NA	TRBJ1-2	TGTGCCAGCAGCCGATATGGACAGACAAACTACACCTTC	CASSRYGQTNYTF
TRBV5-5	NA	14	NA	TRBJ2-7	TGTGCCAGCAGCTTGAGCCAGGCCTCCTACGAGCAGTACTTC	CASSLSQASYEQYF
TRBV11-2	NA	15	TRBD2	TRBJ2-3	TGTGCCAGCAGCCTGCGGGGGTTTGGCACAGATACGCAGTATTTT	CASSLRGFGTDTQYF
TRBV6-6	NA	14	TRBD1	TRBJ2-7	TGTGCCAGTGCTGCCGGGACAGGGACCTACGAGCAGTACTTC	CASAAGTGTYEQYF
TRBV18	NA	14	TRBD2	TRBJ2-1	TGTGCCAGTCACCTAGCGGGATCACACATTGAGCAGTTCTTC	CASHLAGSHIEQFF
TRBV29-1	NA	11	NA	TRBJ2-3	TGCAGCGTTGAAGGGGCGAATACGCAGTATTTT	CSVEGANTQYF
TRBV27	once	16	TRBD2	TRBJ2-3	TGTGCCAGCAGTCCACTAGCGGGAATAAGCACAGATACGCAGTATTTT	CASSPLAGISTDTQYF